The 26 T cell receptor beta chains presented below share a single source sample, sequenced in a study of Ad26.COV2.S vaccination and SARS-CoV-2 variants. Noted treatment: about 20 received Ad26.COV2.S at low or high dose, single or two shots; a few received placebo; per-sample allocation not given. Samples analyzed were those drawn on day 63 after the first vaccine or placebo injection. Sequencing used immunoSEQ multiplex PCR; TCRdb keeps in-frame clones, though not all of them. The sample lists about 680,000 clones, roughly nine tenths seen once, with approximately 1.5% in the top ten. Sequences were derived from peripheral blood, sampled in a trial of Ad26.COV2.S vaccine versus placebo. The receptors derive from a person between 18 and 60 years old who received the Ad26.COV2.S COVID-19 vaccine or a placebo.

This clone was found a few times. Sequence at one end of the junction differs from germline and may be a read error. This rearrangement joins TRBV3-1 (or the pseudogene TRBV3-2) to TRBJ1-4; TRBD1 matches at 9 bases. CDR3 length: 15 amino acids. Germline V gives CDR1 LGHDT, CDR2 YNNKEL (reference sequence). The CDR3 reads CASSQELFFAGQGRF. CDR3 DNA: TGTGCCAGCAGCCAAGAATTGTTTTTCGCCGGACAGGGGCGTTTT.

This clone appeared once. The V and J genes are TRBV30 and TRBJ1-6; D gene ambiguous. CDR3 length equals 15 residues. The V end was cut by 2 bases, the J end by 4 bases, with 12 bases between. Germline V lookup: CDR1 GTSNPN, CDR2 SVGIG (reference sequence). CDR3 nucleotides: TGTGCCTGGAGTATGGGGAGGGTTTATAATTCACCCCTCCACTTT. Its protein product is CAWSMGRVYNSPLHF. Using reference TRBV30 and TRBJ1-6 for the parts outside the CDR3, the full variable domain is SQTIHQWPATLVQPVGSPLSLECTVEGTSNPNLYWYRQAAGRGLQLLFYSVGIGQISSEVPQNLSASRPQDRQFILSSKKLLLSDSGFYLCAWSMGRVYNSPLHFGNGTRLTVT.

This clone is a singleton in its sample. This chain uses TRBV9 with TRBJ2-1; the match to TRBD1 covers 8 bases. Germline V gene data show CDR1 as SGDLS and CDR2 as YYNGEE. The CDR3 totals 14 residues. Losses at the gene ends were 4 bases for V and 4 bases for J; bases not matched to a gene: 4. CDR3 coding DNA: TGTGCCAGCAGCCCCAGGGGGCCTTACAATGAGCAGTTCTTC. Translation: CASSPRGPYNEQFF.

The CDR3 reads CASSPEAGIGEQYF. CDR3 nucleotides: TGTGCCAGCTCACCCGAAGCGGGGATTGGCGAGCAGTACTTC. The chain links TRBV18 to TRBJ2-7; TRBD2 agrees at 7 bases. Trimming at V came to 3 bases and at J to 6 bases, leaving 8 bases not matched to a gene. In germline, CDR1 is KGHSH, CDR2 LQKENI. CDR3 length: 14 amino acids.

The gene calls are TRBV27 and TRBJ1-2, with no clear D. The CDR3 runs to 13 residues. Germline-derived CDR1 and CDR2 are MNHEY and SMNVEV (reference sequence). V lost 8 bases and J 5 bases, leaving 15 bases between the germline ends. CDR3 loop: CASARSLLYGYTF. CDR3 in DNA: TGTGCCAGCGCAAGGTCTCTATTGTATGGCTACACCTTC.

The rearrangement uses TRBV19 and TRBJ2-2; D is uncertain. Trimming cost V 7 bases and J 1 base, with 7 bases left between them. The CDR3 spans 13 residues. CDR1 is LNHDA, CDR2 SQIVND, per germline (reference sequence). For the CDR3, the DNA is TGTGCCAGTACTAAGGGGAACACCGGGGAGCTGTTTTTT. As protein: CASTKGNTGELFF.

This clone was seen once. In the same sample, other DNA sequences code for this CDR3. The chain recombines TRBV19 with TRBJ1-1, with D possibly matching TRBD1 (5 bases). This CDR3 contains 14 residues. Germline assignment: CDR1 LNHDA and CDR2 SQIVND (reference sequence). V lost 1 base, J lost 0 bases, and 6 bases lay in between. CDR3 bases: TGTGCCAGTAGTATAGGGGGGATGAACACTGAAGCTTTCTTT. Its translation: CASSIGGMNTEAFF.

The CDR3 region is CASSSGTGPNEQFF. CDR3 sequence (DNA): TGTGCCAGCAGCTCCGGGACTGGACCAAATGAGCAGTTCTTC. The chain joins TRBV9 to TRBJ2-1; a possible D gene is TRBD2 (6 bases). The CDR3 sequence is 14 residues long. The V end was cut by 4 bases, the J end by 7 bases, with 15 bases between. The germline CDR1 and CDR2 sequences are SGDLS and YYNGEE.

This sequence joins TRBV27 and TRBJ1-2; 11 nucleotides line up with TRBD1. J was trimmed by 6 bases and V by 2 bases; bases with no gene match: 2. Germline-derived CDR1 and CDR2 are MNHEY and SMNVEV (reference sequence). The CDR3 length is 14 residues. The CDR3 DNA is TGTGCCAGCAGTTTACTGGGACAGGGGGATGGCTACACCTTC. Protein product: CASSLLGQGDGYTF.

In regard to this clone: Other DNA sequences within the sample encode an identical CDR3. The rearrangement links TRBV9 to TRBJ2-3; D ambiguous. The length of the CDR3 is 13 residues. Germline CDR1 is SGDLS and CDR2 is YYNGEE. With 0 bases removed from V and 6 bases from J, the gap between germline ends came to 8 bases. The CDR3 DNA sequence: TGTGCCAGCAGCGTAGGGGGAACGGATACGCAGTATTTT. This codes for CASSVGGTDTQYF.

This chain uses TRBV19 with TRBJ1-4; D gene ambiguous. V was pared by 5 bases and J by 8 bases, with 15 bases between. Germline V gene lookup returns CDR1 LNHDA and CDR2 SQIVND (reference sequence). This CDR3 has 14 residues. CDR3 in amino acids: CASSPGSMNEKLFF. CDR3 DNA sequence: TGTGCCAGTAGTCCCGGATCCATGAACGAAAAACTGTTTTTT.

The chain links TRBV6-5 to TRBJ2-5; no clear D gene. The CDR3 has 13 residues. V was shortened by 4 bases and J by 11 bases, with 17 bases between the two germline ends. Germline CDR1 reads MNHEY; CDR2 reads SVGAGI. The CDR3 protein is CASSSPAGWVQYF. The CDR3 DNA is TGTGCCAGCAGTTCCCCCGCCGGGTGGGTACAGTACTTC.

This sequence joins TRBV7-9 and TRBJ2-2, with D unresolved. The germline V gene has CDR1 SEHNR and CDR2 FQNEAQ (reference sequence). This CDR3 contains 16 residues. Trimming shortened V by 0 bases and J by 1 base, and 9 bases separated the two germline ends. CDR3 sequence reads: CASSLAFTGNTGELFF. In DNA form, the CDR3 reads TGTGCCAGCAGCTTAGCGTTCACTGGGAACACCGGGGAGCTGTTTTTT.

Comments on this clone: This specimen includes other DNA sequences encoding the same CDR3. The genes are TRBV7-9 and TRBJ1-1; maybe TRBD1 (5 bases). The CDR3 has 14 amino acids. Germline V gives CDR1 SEHNR, CDR2 FQNEAQ (reference sequence). Trimming took off 2 bases at V and 2 bases at J, with 9 bases between the two ends. This chain's CDR3 is CASSLSGANTEAFF. The CDR3 coding sequence is TGTGCCAGCAGCTTAAGTGGGGCAAACACTGAAGCTTTCTTT.

The rearrangement uses TRBV9 and TRBJ2-7; D is perhaps TRBD1 (6 bases). The germline V gene encodes CDR1 SGDLS and CDR2 YYNGEE. Trimming shortened V by 0 bases and J by 2 bases, and 12 bases separated the two germline ends. CDR3 length: 15 amino acids. The CDR3, as DNA: TGTGCCAGCAGCGTAGGGAGTAGGGGGACCTACGAGCAGTACTTC. It is translated as CASSVGSRGTYEQYF.

The chain joins TRBV11-2 to TRBJ2-2; D is undetermined. Germline V lookup: CDR1 SGHAT, CDR2 FQNNGV. Trimming took 2 bases from V and 8 from J, leaving 12 bases between them. The CDR3 is 14 residues long. In DNA, the CDR3 is TGTGCCAGCAGCTTATTCCTTCATTTTGGGGAGCTGTTTTTT. It specifies CASSLFLHFGELFF.

The rearrangement links TRBV6-4 to TRBJ2-2, with 11 bases matching TRBD2. This CDR3 has 16 residues. Germline CDR1 reads MRHNA; CDR2 reads SNTAGT. J lost 0 bases, V lost 7 bases, and 4 bases had no gene match. CDR3 DNA sequence: TGTGCCAGCAAGGCTAGCGGGGGGCCGAACACCGGGGAGCTGTTTTTT. It codes for CASKASGGPNTGELFF.

This rearrangement joins TRBV7-9 to TRBJ2-4; D is ambiguous. Trimming removed 2 bases from V and 8 bases from J, with 10 bases in between. The CDR3 has 13 residues. CDR1 and CDR2 from the germline V gene are SEHNR and FQNEAQ (reference sequence). The CDR3 coding sequence is TGTGCCAGCAGCTTAACCCTTGGGGACATTCAGTACTTC. Its protein is CASSLTLGDIQYF.

The chain uses TRBV2 and TRBJ2-3, with 7 bases that match TRBD2. CDR1 SNHLY and CDR2 FYNNEI come from the germline V gene. The junction had 11 bases not matched to a gene; V was cut back by 5 bases and J by 3 bases. The CDR3 covers 16 residues. In DNA, the CDR3 is TGTGCCAGCAGTAGTAAGTACGCGGGAGAGACAGATACGCAGTATTTT. Translating it yields CASSSKYAGETDTQYF.

This sequence joins TRBV6-6 and TRBJ1-4; 9 bases are a match to TRBD1. The length of the CDR3 is 16 residues. The ends lost 5 bases at V and 7 bases at J; junction bases unmatched: 11. Germline-derived CDR1 and CDR2 are MNHNY and SVGAGI (reference sequence). The CDR3 DNA follows: TGTGCCAGCAGTACTACCGTCGGGACAGGGCTTGAAAAACTGTTTTTT. Protein product: CASSTTVGTGLEKLFF.

Notes on this clone: A read error may account for a junction end that differs from germline. The chain combines TRBV11-2 with TRBJ1-1; D possibly corresponds to TRBD1 (6 bases). CDR3 length equals 14 residues. CDR1 and CDR2 (germline): SGHAT, FQNNGV. Here the CDR3 DNA reads TGTGCCAGCAGCCTAGACAGGTATGGGACTGAAGCTTTCTTT. Translating gives CASSLDRYGTEAFF.

The V call is TRBV7-6, the J call TRBJ2-1; the match to TRBD2 covers 14 bases. V trimming: 5 bases; J trimming: 14 bases; junction bases outside the gene matches: 11. This CDR3 has 15 amino acids. Germline values: CDR1 SGHVS, CDR2 FNYEAQ. The CDR3 is CASSPAGTSGSPEFF. The CDR3 DNA is TGTGCCAGCAGCCCCGCCGGGACTAGCGGGAGTCCGGAGTTCTTC.

The rearrangement links TRBV5-6 to TRBJ2-3; 8 nucleotides line up with TRBD2. This CDR3 has 15 residues. The germline V gene encodes CDR1 SGHDT and CDR2 YYEEEE. V gave up 4 bases and J gave up 4 bases; unmatched junction bases: 8. This CDR3 is CASSPLGGDPDTQYF. The CDR3, as DNA: TGTGCCAGCAGCCCTCTCGGGGGGGACCCAGATACGCAGTATTTT.

This clone was recorded once. The chain links TRBV30 to TRBJ1-1; 7 bases align to TRBD1. V lost 2 bases, J lost 1 base, and 4 bases stayed unmatched. Germline assignment: CDR1 GTSNPN and CDR2 SVGIG (reference sequence). The CDR3 spans 14 residues. CDR3 sequence reads: CAWSTGVGNTEAFF. CDR3 DNA sequence: TGTGCCTGGAGTACAGGGGTAGGGAACACTGAAGCTTTCTTT.

This clone occurred once. The chain is built from TRBV3-1 (or the pseudogene TRBV3-2) and TRBJ2-6; 7 bases are a match to TRBD1. The CDR3 has 16 residues. Trimming at V came to 8 bases and at J to 0 bases, leaving 7 bases not matched to a gene. CDR1 is LGHDT, CDR2 YNNKEL, per germline (reference sequence). In DNA form, the CDR3 reads TGTGCCAGCGCCGGGACAGTACCCTCTGGGGCCAACGTCCTGACTTTC. Protein product: CASAGTVPSGANVLTF.

The chain employs TRBV11-2 and TRBJ2-1; 8 positions agree with TRBD2. V lost 3 bases, J lost 7 bases, and 8 bases stayed unmatched. The CDR3 consists of 15 residues. Germline lookup yields CDR1 SGHAT and CDR2 FQNNGV. CDR3 region: CASSFSGTSSNEQFF. The CDR3 DNA reads TGTGCCAGCAGCTTTTCCGGGACTAGTAGTAATGAGCAGTTCTTC.